The clone carrying this TCR beta chain has more than one count but fewer than ten. Its antigen is undetermined. RNA, once extracted, was reverse transcribed into cDNA for use as the sequencing template. The data were produced by immunoSEQ multiplex PCR, yet TCRdb's version contains in-frame clones alone and is incomplete. The data show 140,000 to 150,000 clones, roughly 46% seen once. These data are taken from a study of CD8+ T cells in alopecia areata. Overall study: Treated patients were dosed with oral tofacitinib, taking 5 to 10 mg twice daily.

Findings and limits, study-wide: An increase in clonality over normal scalp was evident in lesional scalp, especially alopecia totalis/universalis.

Samples from alopecia areata patients were lesional scalp punch biopsies and peripheral blood. In germline, CDR1 is SQVTM, CDR2 ANQGSEA. This CDR3 has 14 residues. J lost 4 bases, V lost 0 bases, and 4 bases had no gene match. The sequenced sample was CD4+ T cells sorted from blood, obtained at week 0. The V and J genes are TRBV29-1 and TRBJ2-3, with 7 bases that match TRBD2. The clonotype originates from a human donor with alopecia areata. CDR3 coding DNA: TGCAGCGTTGAAGATTCAGCGGGATCAGATACGCAGTATTTT. Amino acids: CSVEDSAGSDTQYF.